Below, one T cell receptor beta chain is given with its context. Unmatched junction bases numbered 4, after V lost 1 base and J lost 0 bases. CDR3 length equals 16 residues. Germline V gene data show CDR1 as SEHNR and CDR2 as FQNEAQ (reference sequence). Measured with immunoSEQ multiplex PCR; TCRdb has only the in-frame clones, and not every one. The sample has around 29,000 clones; roughly nine tenths are singletons. The data were taken from a study of T cell changes during pregnancy in multiple sclerosis. The J gene is TRBJ1-1, the V gene TRBV7-9; 8 bases match TRBD1. The sequencing here drew on CD8+ T cells from peripheral blood mononuclear cells, taken before pregnancy. This receptor was obtained from a female donor with multiple sclerosis, enrolled in a pregnancy study. Here the CDR3 DNA reads TGTGCCAGCAGCTTAGGGCAGGGGGCCCTGAACACTGAAGCTTTCTTT. It encodes CASSLGQGALNTEAFF.